The 20 T cell receptor beta chains presented below share a single source sample, sequenced in a study of graft-versus-host responses after intestinal transplantation. Repertoires were generated with immunoSEQ multiplex PCR, while TCRdb's copy carries only in-frame clones and drops some. The sample shows several thousand clones, 83% of them seen only once. The starting material, graft tissue, was processed to release intraepithelial and lamina propria lymphocytes. Sequenced material: ileum tissue, taken approximately 290 days after intestinal transplant. The receptors shown here come from a human patient who received an intestinal transplant, so some T cells may come from the graft donor.

The rearrangement joins TRBV5-1 to TRBJ2-3; D not certain. Looked up from germline, CDR1 is SGHRS and CDR2 is YFSETQ. Trimming took off 4 bases at V and 5 bases at J, with 20 bases between the two ends. The CDR3 covers 16 residues. CDR3 DNA sequence: TGCGCCAGCAGCCCACGACATTTGGGTGGTGGAGATACGCAGTATTTT. Protein sequence: CASSPRHLGGGDTQYF.

V is TRBV19 and J is TRBJ2-1, with TRBD1 as a possible D gene (6 bases). The CDR3 loop spans 11 amino acids. CDR1 is LNHDA, CDR2 SQIVND, per germline (reference sequence). V shed 6 bases and J shed 6 bases, with 6 bases lying between them. Here the CDR3 DNA reads TGTGCCAGTAGGGACAGCAATGAGCAGTTCTTC. It encodes CASRDSNEQFF.

The J gene is TRBJ2-3, the V gene TRBV9; 12 positions agree with TRBD2. Losses at the gene ends were 4 bases for V and 0 bases for J; bases not matched to a gene: 9. This CDR3 has 18 amino acids. Germline loops: CDR1 SGDLS, CDR2 YYNGEE. The CDR3 region has the DNA TGTGCCAGCAGCCCATTTGGACTAGCGGGGTCTAGCACAGATACGCAGTATTTT. Its protein product is CASSPFGLAGSSTDTQYF.

The rearrangement links TRBV2 to TRBJ2-3, with 10 bases identical to TRBD2. V was pared by 9 bases and J by 0 bases, with 6 bases of the junction left unmatched. This CDR3 is 15 amino acids long. Germline CDR1 is SNHLY and CDR2 is FYNNEI. The CDR3, as DNA: TGTGCCAGTATACTAGCGGGGCATAGCACAGATACGCAGTATTTT. Encoded protein: CASILAGHSTDTQYF.

The chain couples TRBV4-1 to TRBJ2-6; D gene ambiguous. The length of the CDR3 is 14 residues. V was shortened by 5 bases and J by 1 base, with 6 bases between the two germline ends. From germline, CDR1 is MGHRA and CDR2 YSYEKL. This chain's CDR3 is CASSFSSGANVLTF. The CDR3 DNA follows: TGCGCCAGCAGCTTCAGTTCTGGGGCCAACGTCCTGACTTTC.

The rearrangement links TRBV6-5 to TRBJ1-5, with D unclear. The germline CDR1 and CDR2 sequences are MNHEY and SVGAGI. This CDR3 comprises 14 residues. Trimming left V 4 bases short and J 6 bases short, with 13 bases between. The CDR3 region has the DNA TGTGCCAGCAGTTTCCCCCCAGAAGGTCAGCCCCAGCATTTT. As protein: CASSFPPEGQPQHF.

This clone was counted a single time. The chain carries TRBV5-1 and TRBJ2-1, with 9 bases matching TRBD1. The CDR3 loop spans 15 amino acids. The germline CDR1 and CDR2 sequences are SGHRS and YFSETQ. J was trimmed by 7 bases and V by 0 bases; bases with no gene match: 5. The chain's CDR3 is CASSLDRGLVNEQFF. The CDR3 DNA sequence: TGCGCCAGCAGCTTGGACAGGGGGCTCGTGAATGAGCAGTTCTTC.

This clone was seen only once. This chain links TRBV5-5 with TRBJ1-5, with D hard to call. This CDR3 has 19 residues. Germline V CDR1 and CDR2: SGHKS, YYEKEE (reference sequence). V shed 3 bases and J shed 0 bases, with 22 bases lying between them. The CDR3 coding sequence is TGTGCCAGCAGCTCCCAAGGGAAGGTTGGCCAGTATAGCAATCAGCCCCAGCATTTT. Amino acids: CASSSQGKVGQYSNQPQHF.

The rearrangement links TRBV27 to TRBJ2-7, with 8 bases that match TRBD2. This CDR3 spans 15 amino acids. Germline trimming cut 7 bases from V and 0 bases from J; bases unmatched to any gene: 8. Germline V gene lookup returns CDR1 MNHEY and CDR2 SMNVEV (reference sequence). In DNA, the CDR3 is TGTGCCAGCAACCCCAGCGGGGGCCTCTCCTACGAGCAGTACTTC. Its protein is CASNPSGGLSYEQYF.

The V gene is TRBV4-2, the J gene TRBJ1-1; D is unresolved. Looked up from germline, CDR1 is LGHNA and CDR2 is YNFKEQ. The CDR3 is 15 amino acids. V was trimmed by 1 base and J by 0 bases, leaving 9 bases between them. The CDR3 nucleotides read TGTGCCAGCAGCCAAGGGGTAAGCATGAACACTGAAGCTTTCTTT. It translates to CASSQGVSMNTEAFF.

The J gene is TRBJ1-2, the V gene TRBV6-6, with D possibly being TRBD1 (6 bases). The CDR3 is made up of 13 amino acids. In germline, CDR1 is MNHNY, CDR2 SVGAGI (reference sequence). Trimming removed 6 bases from V and 5 bases from J, with 13 bases in between. This chain's CDR3 is CASRETGQYGYTF. CDR3 bases: TGTGCCAGCAGAGAAACAGGGCAATATGGCTACACCTTC.

The chain carries TRBV15 and TRBJ2-6, with a possible D match to TRBD1 (6 bases). Trimming took off 0 bases at V and 2 bases at J, with 8 bases between the two ends. From germline, CDR1 is LNHNV and CDR2 YYDKDF (reference sequence). The CDR3 loop spans 16 amino acids. CDR3 in amino acids: CATSRDRGTGANVLTF. The DNA of the CDR3 is TGTGCCACCAGCAGAGACAGGGGAACTGGGGCCAACGTCCTGACTTTC.

The CDR3 nucleotides read TGTGCCAGCAGTGATCCCTTGGAGGAGACCCAGTACTTC. Its protein product is CASSDPLEETQYF. The chain has TRBV2 and TRBJ2-5, with no clear D. Germline V gene data show CDR1 as SNHLY and CDR2 as FYNNEI. V dropped 3 bases and J dropped 5 bases, with 10 bases sitting between them. The CDR3 contains 13 residues.

This clone is a singleton in its sample. The chain is built from TRBV5-4 and TRBJ2-3; 8 bases line up with TRBD2. Trimming took 4 bases from V and 7 from J; bases not matched to a gene: 8. CDR3 size: 14 residues. From germline, CDR1 is SGHNT and CDR2 YYREEE (reference sequence). The CDR3 protein is CASSGGGGPNTQYF. In nucleotides, the CDR3 is TGTGCCAGCAGCGGGGGCGGGGGGCCGAATACGCAGTATTTT.

This clone occurred once. The CDR3 loop is CASSLGSTLGGRGSPLHF. Here the CDR3 DNA reads TGTGCCAGCAGCTTGGGGAGTACTCTTGGGGGGCGGGGATCACCCCTCCACTTT. The gene calls are TRBV5-4 and TRBJ1-6, with D perhaps matching TRBD1 (6 bases). V gave up 0 bases and J gave up 10 bases, with 23 bases separating them. CDR1 and CDR2 (germline): SGHNT, YYREEE (reference sequence). The CDR3 has 18 amino acids.

The chain carries TRBV27 and TRBJ2-2; 7 positions match TRBD1. This CDR3 contains 14 residues. J lost 4 bases, V lost 4 bases, and 3 bases had no gene match. The germline CDR1 and CDR2 sequences are MNHEY and SMNVEV (reference sequence). CDR3: CASSSDRVTGELFF. CDR3 in DNA: TGTGCCAGCAGTTCAGACAGGGTCACCGGGGAGCTGTTTTTT.

V gene TRBV4-1 combines with J gene TRBJ1-1, with D possibly being TRBD1 (6 bases). The germline CDR1 and CDR2 sequences are MGHRA and YSYEKL. V lost 4 bases to trimming and J lost 0 bases, with 24 bases between them. The CDR3 has 19 amino acids. The CDR3 sequence is CASSPFPPSWTVMNTEAFF. The CDR3, as DNA: TGCGCCAGCAGCCCATTCCCGCCTTCCTGGACAGTCATGAACACTGAAGCTTTCTTT.

The CDR3 DNA reads as TGTGCCAGCAGTTGGGGACACTTCTACGAGCAGTACTTC. This codes for CASSWGHFYEQYF. J is TRBJ2-7 and V is TRBV6-5; tentative D call: TRBD1 (6 bases). CDR1 is MNHEY and CDR2 is SVGAGI in the germline V gene. CDR3 length: 13 amino acids. Trimming stripped 4 bases from V and 3 bases from J, with 10 bases between.

The genes are TRBV11-3 and TRBJ2-3; TRBD2 matches 8 bases. Trimming at V came to 5 bases and at J to 5 bases, leaving 15 bases not matched to a gene. CDR3 length equals 17 residues. Germline V gene data show CDR1 as SGHNT and CDR2 as YENEEA. CDR3 sequence reads: CASSLTGVRGALDTQYF. In DNA form, the CDR3 reads TGTGCCAGCAGCCTAACCGGGGTGCGGGGGGCCCTAGATACGCAGTATTTT.

This sequence joins TRBV7-4 and TRBJ2-7, with no clear D. Trimming pared 3 bases from V and 3 bases from J, leaving 0 bases between. The germline V gene encodes CDR1 SGHVT and CDR2 SQSDAQ. CDR3 length: 10 amino acids. CDR3 sequence reads: CASSFYEQYF. In DNA, the CDR3 is TGTGCCAGCAGCTTCTACGAGCAGTACTTC.